One and the same sample provided the 21 T cell receptor beta chains below, sequenced in a study of beta chain features in type 1 diabetes. Study-wide findings and caveats: Type 1 diabetes patients had moderately but significantly shorter TCRB CDR3s in all four CD4+ subsets.

The authors reverse transcribed all of the isolated RNA, so sequencing captured expressed TCRB transcripts. Generated by immunoSEQ multiplex PCR, the TCRdb table keeps only in-frame clones and is missing some. The repertoire includes about 650,000 clones, around an eighth of them detected once, and more than 0.1% sits in the top ten. For these receptors, no antigen is known. Sequencing was carried out using naive CD4+ T cells from blood. These receptors were obtained from a man aged 30 to 39 with type 1 diabetes.

This clone was detected a few times. V gene TRBV27 combines with J gene TRBJ2-3; D is unresolved. CDR3 size: 14 residues. The V end lost 2 bases, the J end lost 3 bases, and 9 bases lay between the germline ends. Germline assignment: CDR1 MNHEY and CDR2 SMNVEV (reference sequence). Here the CDR3 reads CASSLEVRTDTQYF. CDR3 bases: TGTGCCAGCAGTTTAGAGGTTCGGACAGATACGCAGTATTTT.

This clone was seen a handful of times. This chain connects TRBV9 to TRBJ2-1; TRBD2 matches at 12 bases. Germline CDR1 reads SGDLS; CDR2 reads YYNGEE. V was clipped by 4 bases and J by 5 bases; unmatched bases: 7. This CDR3 contains 16 residues. CDR3 coding DNA: TGTGCCAGCAGCACCCGACTAGCGGGGGAAAACAATGAGCAGTTCTTC. Residues: CASSTRLAGENNEQFF. Full variable domain (rest looked up from reference TRBV9 and TRBJ2-1): DSGVTQTPKHLITATGQRVTLRCSPRSGDLSVYWYQQSLDQGLQFLIQYYNGEERAKGNILERFSAQQFPDLHSELNLSSLELGDSALYFCASSTRLAGENNEQFFGPGTRLTVL.

This clone was seen a few times. The chain couples TRBV5-1 to TRBJ2-7; TRBD1 matches at 9 bases. CDR3 length: 15 residues. V lost 4 bases and J lost 5; bases outside the gene matches: 10. CDR1 and CDR2 (germline): SGHRS, YFSETQ. The CDR3 spells CASSPKATGGDEQYF. The DNA for the CDR3 is TGCGCCAGCAGCCCCAAAGCGACAGGGGGTGACGAGCAGTACTTC.

The CDR3 DNA reads TGTGCCAGCAGTCTTCGGACAGGAATTGCTGGGGCCAACGTCCTGACTTTC. Translating gives CASSLRTGIAGANVLTF. The chain combines TRBV7-2 with TRBJ2-6; 7 bases match TRBD1. CDR3 length: 17 residues. Trimming took 6 bases from V and 2 from J; bases not matched to a gene: 10. Germline V gene lookup returns CDR1 SGHTA and CDR2 FQGNSA. Filled out from reference TRBV7-2 and TRBJ2-6, the complete variable domain reads GAGVSQSPSNKVTEKGKDVELRCDPISGHTALYWYRQSLGQGLEFLIYFQGNSAPDKSGLPSDRFSAERTGGSVSTLTIQRTQQEDSAVYLCASSLRTGIAGANVLTFGAGSRLTVL.

This clone was seen more than once but under ten times. The chain is built from TRBV29-1 and TRBJ1-2, with no clear D. Trimming shortened V by 2 bases and J by 1 base, and 5 bases separated the two germline ends. Germline V gene lookup returns CDR1 SQVTM and CDR2 ANQGSEA. The CDR3 length is 12 residues. The CDR3, as DNA: TGCAGCGTTGAAATGGTTAACTATGGCTACACCTTC. Translation gives CSVEMVNYGYTF.

The rearrangement uses TRBV23-1 and TRBJ2-7, with a weak D call TRBD2 (5 bases). TRBV23-1 falls under the ORF class, with uncertain function. The V end lost 6 bases, the J end lost 3 bases, and 12 bases lay between the germline ends. This CDR3 is 13 amino acids long. The DNA for the CDR3 is TGCGCCAGCAGCCTCCGAGGGTACTACGAGCAGTACTTC. Translating it yields CASSLRGYYEQYF.

In this sample, this clone turned up once. The chain has TRBV10-3 and TRBJ2-1; 9 nucleotides line up with TRBD1. From germline, CDR1 is ENHRY and CDR2 SYGVKD. After removal of 5 bases from V and 4 bases from J, the junction contained 6 bases not matched to a gene. The CDR3 loop spans 15 amino acids. CDR3 sequence reads: CAISPGQGPYNEQFF. The CDR3 region has the DNA TGTGCCATCAGTCCGGGACAGGGACCTTACAATGAGCAGTTCTTC.

CDR3 loop: CASSPGDRNTDTQYF. DNA for the CDR3: TGTGCCAGCAGCCCAGGGGACAGAAACACAGATACGCAGTATTTT. The chain uses TRBV7-2 and TRBJ2-3; 7 positions agree with TRBD1. This CDR3 has 15 residues. The trim removed 5 bases at V and 2 bases at J, leaving 7 bases unmatched. The germline CDR1 and CDR2 sequences are SGHTA and FQGNSA.

This clone appeared a few times. The chain recombines TRBV18 with TRBJ2-7; TRBD2 is a possible D gene (6 bases). Germline CDR1 is KGHSH and CDR2 is LQKENI. CDR3 length: 15 amino acids. V lost 3 bases and J lost 4, with 16 bases in between. The DNA of the CDR3 is TGTGCCAGCTCACCGACTAGGGGTTTTACGTACGAGCAGTACTTC. Protein product: CASSPTRGFTYEQYF.

This clone was detected only a few times. The chain joins TRBV9 to TRBJ2-3; D is possibly TRBD1 or TRBD2 (6 bases each). With 0 bases removed from V and 4 bases from J, the gap between germline ends came to 15 bases. The CDR3 runs 16 residues. The germline CDR1 and CDR2 sequences are SGDLS and YYNGEE. In nucleotides, the CDR3 is TGTGCCAGCAGCGTAGCACCGGGGGCCCCGCCAGATACGCAGTATTTT. Translation: CASSVAPGAPPDTQYF.

A few counts support this clone. This chain connects TRBV9 to TRBJ1-1; TRBD1 agrees at 9 bases. The V gene end was trimmed by 3 bases and the J gene end by 0 bases; junction bases not matched to a gene: 6. The length of the CDR3 is 16 residues. CDR1 is SGDLS and CDR2 is YYNGEE in the germline V gene. The CDR3 region has the DNA TGTGCCAGCAGCGCCGGGACAGGGCGGGTGAACACTGAAGCTTTCTTT. As protein: CASSAGTGRVNTEAFF.

This clone was found a few times. This sequence joins TRBV7-9 and TRBJ1-1; D remains unclear. Germline V gene data show CDR1 as SEHNR and CDR2 as FQNEAQ (reference sequence). The V and J ends lost 3 bases and 3 bases respectively, with 8 bases between them. The CDR3 runs 13 residues. As DNA, the CDR3 is TGTGCCAGCAGCTTTAGCGTGGACACTGAAGCTTTCTTT. It specifies CASSFSVDTEAFF.

V gene TRBV2 combines with J gene TRBJ2-5; tentatively, D is TRBD1 (6 bases). This CDR3 is built from 14 residues. CDR1 and CDR2 from the germline V gene are SNHLY and FYNNEI. With 5 bases removed from V and 1 base from J, the gap between germline ends came to 11 bases. This chain's CDR3 is CASSYGQTQETQYF. CDR3 DNA sequence: TGTGCCAGCAGTTACGGACAGACCCAAGAGACCCAGTACTTC. The full variable domain, completed using reference TRBV2 and TRBJ2-5, is EPEVTQTPSHQVTQMGQEVILRCVPISNHLYFYWYRQILGQKVEFLVSFYNNEISEKSEIFDDQFSVERPDGSNFTLKIRSTKLEDSAMYFCASSYGQTQETQYFGPGTRLLVL.

The CDR3 here is CASSMTDSGNTIYF. DNA of the CDR3: TGTGCCAGCAGCATGACGGACTCTGGAAACACCATATATTTT. The J gene is TRBJ1-3, the V gene TRBV9; D is unclear. CDR1 SGDLS and CDR2 YYNGEE come from the germline V gene. Trimming stripped 4 bases from V and 0 bases from J, with 8 bases between. CDR3 length: 14 residues.

This clone came up a few times. This chain uses TRBV7-8 with TRBJ2-7, with a tentative D call TRBD1 (5 bases). Trimming cost V 8 bases and J 2 bases, with 16 bases left between them. Germline V CDR1 and CDR2: SGHVS, FQNEAQ. The CDR3 has 14 residues. The CDR3 DNA follows: TGTGCCAGCCCGCCCAGGGTGCAGACCTACGAGCAGTACTTC. Translated, it gives CASPPRVQTYEQYF.

Regarding this clone: The sample contains more than one DNA sequence encoding this CDR3. The chain recombines TRBV18 with TRBJ2-3; TRBD1 aligns across 8 bases. The germline V gene encodes CDR1 KGHSH and CDR2 LQKENI. CDR3 length: 15 amino acids. Trimming removed 1 base from V and 0 bases from J; junction bases left unmatched: 0. DNA for the CDR3: TGTGCCAGCTCACCACGGACAGGGAGCACAGATACGCAGTATTTT. It specifies CASSPRTGSTDTQYF.

This clone was counted between two and nine times. The chain combines TRBV29-1 with TRBJ1-3, with unresolved D. The ends were cut back, 3 bases at V and 4 bases at J, with 7 bases in the middle. The CDR3 runs to 12 residues. Germline CDR1 reads SQVTM; CDR2 reads ANQGSEA. The CDR3 spells CSVDVGGNTIYF. In DNA form, the CDR3 reads TGCAGCGTTGATGTGGGAGGAAACACCATATATTTT.

The chain recombines TRBV30 with TRBJ2-3, with TRBD2 matching over 14 bases. Germline loops: CDR1 GTSNPN, CDR2 SVGIG (reference sequence). This CDR3 has 16 residues. V dropped 1 base and J dropped 6; count of bases not matched to a gene: 6. The CDR3 DNA is TGTGCCTGGAGTGCCGGACTAGCGGGGGGACAGGATACGCAGTATTTT. This sequence encodes CAWSAGLAGGQDTQYF.

The chain carries TRBV7-2 and TRBJ2-7, with TRBD2 as a possible D gene (5 bases). The CDR3 spans 13 residues. The V and J ends lost 5 bases and 3 bases respectively, with 11 bases between them. Looked up from germline, CDR1 is SGHTA and CDR2 is FQGNSA. CDR3 amino acids: CASSTDTSYEQYF. The CDR3, as DNA: TGTGCCAGCAGCACCGACACTAGCTACGAGCAGTACTTC.

J is TRBJ2-3 and V is TRBV5-8; 11 bases align to TRBD1. CDR3 length: 14 amino acids. From germline, CDR1 is SGHTS and CDR2 YDEGEE. V shed 3 bases, J shed 4 bases, and the junction held 1 base outside the gene matches. The CDR3 DNA follows: TGTGCCAGCAGCTCGGACAGGGGGCCAGATACGCAGTATTTT. Amino acid sequence: CASSSDRGPDTQYF.

This clone was counted many times. V gene TRBV19 combines with J gene TRBJ2-3; D uncertain. In germline, CDR1 is LNHDA, CDR2 SQIVND (reference sequence). The CDR3 consists of 15 residues. Trimming left V 3 bases short and J 5 bases short, with 15 bases between. The CDR3 reads CASSIIGRVGDTQYF. The CDR3 bases are TGTGCCAGTAGTATTATCGGCCGGGTTGGAGATACGCAGTATTTT.